This TCR beta chain was observed in a study of CD8+ T cells in alopecia areata. Deletions cut 3 bases from V and 5 bases from J, with 2 bases between. The CDR3 runs to 10 residues. Germline V CDR1 and CDR2: SGDLS, YYNGEE. Following extraction, RNA underwent reverse transcription to cDNA, which served as the sequencing template. The protocol was immunoSEQ multiplex PCR, while the TCRdb copy is restricted to in-frame clones and leaves out a portion. The sample has 150,000 to 200,000 clones, about 67% seen once. A few counts support this clone. Different DNA sequences within this sample yield the same CDR3.

Sequenced here: CD8+ T cells sorted from blood, sampled at week 0. The receptor was derived from a human donor with alopecia areata. The V call is TRBV9, the J call TRBJ2-5; D gene unclear. This CDR3 is CASSGETQYF. As DNA, the CDR3 is TGTGCCAGCAGCGGGGAGACCCAGTACTTC.